This passage covers 4 T cell receptor beta chains from one sample sequenced in a study of neurological immune-mediated disorders. One entry per CDR3 protein results from TCRdb running MiXCR on the 5' RACE reads. Among roughly 16,000 distinct CDR3 sequences, 14% to 15% were seen once, and the ten largest hold about an eighth. The specimen was PBMCs. Source of these receptors: a man in his sixties with HTLV-1-associated myelopathy (HAM/TSP).

Many counts were recorded for this clonotype. The rearrangement uses TRBV19 and TRBJ1-1; D is unresolved. This CDR3 spans 13 amino acids. The germline V and J ends were trimmed by 2 bases and 5 bases, with 9 bases remaining between them. Germline loops: CDR1 LNHDA, CDR2 SQIVND (reference sequence). The CDR3 region has the DNA TGTGCCAGTAGTATACTGCCCGGGACTGAAGCTTTCTTT. Translating it yields CASSILPGTEAFF.

This clonotype is classed as medium-sized (0.01 to 0.1%). V usage is TRBV7-2 and J usage is TRBJ2-7; 9 nucleotides match TRBD1. The ends lost 1 base at V and 4 bases at J; junction bases unmatched: 2. The CDR3 is 14 residues long. Germline V gene sequence: CDR1 SGHTA, CDR2 FQGNSA. The CDR3 DNA follows: TGTGCCAGCAGCTTAGAGACAGGGGGGTACGAGCAGTACTTC. Translation gives CASSLETGGYEQYF.

In this sample, this clonotype turned up many times. The CDR3 DNA follows: TGTGCCAGCAGCTTGGTGGGCCCCTACGAGCAGTACTTC. This sequence encodes CASSLVGPYEQYF. The chain carries TRBV5-6 and TRBJ2-7; D is uncertain. The CDR3 spans 13 residues. CDR1 is SGHDT, CDR2 YYEEEE, per germline. Trimming took 0 bases from V and 2 from J, leaving 6 bases between them. The whole variable domain, filled in from reference TRBV5-6 and TRBJ2-7, reads DAGVTQSPTHLIKTRGQQVTLRCSPKSGHDTVSWYQQALGQGPQFIFQYYEEEERQRGNFPDRFSGHQFPNYSSELNVNALLLGDSALYLCASSLVGPYEQYFGPGTRLTVT.

This clonotype showed up many times. The V gene is TRBV3-1, the J gene TRBJ1-5; a weak D match, TRBD1 (6 bases). CDR3 length: 15 amino acids. Germline V lookup: CDR1 LGHDT, CDR2 YNNKEL (reference sequence). The V end was cut by 1 base, the J end by 4 bases, with 11 bases between. CDR3 DNA: TGTGCCAGCAGCCAAGGGGGGCAGGGGAATCAGCCCCAGCATTTT. Its protein product is CASSQGGQGNQPQHF.